The 5 T cell receptor beta chains reported below all come from one sample, sequenced in a study of a mutant IDH1 vaccine in newly diagnosed glioma. Assay: immunoSEQ multiplex PCR; the TCRdb copy retains only in-frame clones and omits some. The sample records fewer than 45,000 clones, about 78% being singletons. As to time point: baseline, week 1 (first vaccination visit). Indicated treatment: pre-vaccination baseline after standard-of-care therapy. This specimen consisted of PBMCs, obtained from a glioma patient treated with radiotherapy, temozolomide or both. These TCRs come from a man aged 35-49 years with glioma. Some clones in this sample may be carry-over from other donors' samples.

V is TRBV7-9 and J is TRBJ2-7, with 8 bases identical to TRBD1. V lost 1 base to trimming and J lost 2 bases; unmatched junction nucleotides: 7. Germline assignment: CDR1 SEHNR and CDR2 FQNEAQ (reference sequence). This CDR3 spans 16 amino acids. CDR3 sequence: CASSLDTGQGTYEQYF. CDR3 nucleotide sequence: TGTGCCAGCAGCTTAGACACCGGACAGGGCACCTACGAGCAGTACTTC.

This CDR3 is CSVERAAPNYGYTF. The CDR3 DNA is TGCAGCGTTGAAAGAGCTGCACCTAACTATGGCTACACCTTC. The V and J genes are TRBV29-1 and TRBJ1-2; D is ambiguous. CDR1 and CDR2 from the germline V gene are SQVTM and ANQGSEA. Trimming stripped 2 bases from V and 0 bases from J, with 10 bases between. The CDR3 length is 14 residues. Full variable domain (missing parts from reference TRBV29-1 and TRBJ1-2): SAVISQKPSRDICQRGTSLTIQCQVDSQVTMMFWYRQQPGQSLTLIATANQGSEATYESGFVIDKFPISRPNLTFSTLTVSNMSPEDSSIYLCSVERAAPNYGYTFGSGTRLTVV.

The rearrangement uses TRBV4-1 and TRBJ1-1; D gene uncertain. Per germline, CDR1 MGHRA and CDR2 YSYEKL. The CDR3 consists of 18 residues. V lost 1 base to trimming and J lost 0 bases, with 18 bases between them. The CDR3 spells CASSQGLWAKLMNTEAFF. The CDR3 coding sequence is TGCGCCAGCAGCCAAGGTTTGTGGGCCAAATTAATGAACACTGAAGCTTTCTTT.

The chain links TRBV12-5 to TRBJ1-1; tentative D call: TRBD1 (5 bases). There are 12 residues in the CDR3. V was pared by 6 bases and J by 1 base, with 6 bases between. Germline V lookup: CDR1 LGHNT, CDR2 FRNRAP. The CDR3 is CASGRGNTEAFF. The CDR3 region has the DNA TGTGCTAGTGGGAGGGGGAACACTGAAGCTTTCTTT.

V is TRBV19 and J is TRBJ1-2; TRBD1 matches at 7 bases. CDR3 length equals 15 residues. Losses at the gene ends were 6 bases for V and 4 bases for J; bases not matched to a gene: 11. The germline gives CDR1 LNHDA, CDR2 SQIVND (reference sequence). As DNA, the CDR3 is TGTGCCAGTAGCTTTGAACGCACAGGGGTCTATGGCTACACCTTC. Its protein product is CASSFERTGVYGYTF.